The present TCR beta chain was sequenced within a study of shared clonotypes between healthy human individuals. Points from the study as a whole: Generally, naive subsets came out with larger estimated richness than memory subsets.

The V gene's germline CDR1 is MDHEN and CDR2 SYDVKM. V gave up 3 bases and J gave up 4 bases; unmatched junction bases: 6. The CDR3 is 15 residues long. There are a few counts of this clone. The antigen is undetermined. For each subset, genomic DNA was distributed in equal portions over several immunoSEQ plates. The protocol was immunoSEQ multiplex PCR, while the TCRdb copy is restricted to in-frame clones and leaves out a portion. The sample consists of about 660,000 clones, roughly 70% of them appearing once. The study separated CD4+ cells into CD45RA+ naive and CD45RA-negative memory subsets. The sample consisted of memory CD4+ T cells sorted from blood. The sample's subset: CD45RA-negative fraction. The receptor comes from a woman aged 25-40 years in good health. The chain joins TRBV28 to TRBJ1-2, with 9 nucleotides matching TRBD1. This chain's CDR3 is CASSFGTGGAYGYTF. The CDR3 DNA reads TGTGCCAGCAGTTTTGGTACAGGGGGCGCCTATGGCTACACCTTC.